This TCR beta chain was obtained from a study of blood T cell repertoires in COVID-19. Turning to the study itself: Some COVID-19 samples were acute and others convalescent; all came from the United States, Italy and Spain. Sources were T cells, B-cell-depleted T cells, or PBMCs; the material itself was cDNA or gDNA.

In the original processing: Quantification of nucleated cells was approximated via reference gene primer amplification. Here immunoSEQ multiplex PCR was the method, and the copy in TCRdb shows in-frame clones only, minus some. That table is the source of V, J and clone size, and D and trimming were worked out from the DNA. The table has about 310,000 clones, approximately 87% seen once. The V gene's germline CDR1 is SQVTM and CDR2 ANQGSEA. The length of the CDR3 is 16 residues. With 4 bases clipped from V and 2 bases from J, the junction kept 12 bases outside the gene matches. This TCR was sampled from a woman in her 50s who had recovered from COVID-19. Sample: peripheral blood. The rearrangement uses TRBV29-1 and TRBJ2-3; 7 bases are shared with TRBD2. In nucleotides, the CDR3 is TGCAGCGTTGGGGGTTGGGCGGGAGATTTCACAGATACGCAGTATTTT. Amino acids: CSVGGWAGDFTDTQYF.